These T cell receptor beta chains were read from a single sample in a study of blood T cell repertoires in COVID-19. Only in-frame clones appear in the TCRdb table, and some are missing; sequencing was by immunoSEQ multiplex PCR. The sample has 200,000 to 250,000 clones; roughly 84% are singletons. The sequencing sample was made of peripheral blood. These receptors were collected from a man aged 45 to 65 with active or convalescent COVID-19. Both conserved end residues are part of each CDR3. D genes are given only for firm matches. Some rows have no size entry. The others give once, few or many, or a class for an expanded clone.

clone size	V gene	J gene	D gene	CDR3 DNA	CDR3 protein
.	TRBV6-5	TRBJ1-2	.	TGTGCCAGCAGCGCGAGACTGGGCTATGGCTACACCTTC	CASSARLGYGYTF
few	TRBV7-2	TRBJ1-3	.	TGTGCCAGCAGCTTTCAGGGGTCCGGAAACACCATATATTTT	CASSFQGSGNTIYF
.	TRBV19	TRBJ2-3	TRBD1	TGTGCCAGTAGGCCCCCCGGGACAGGGCACACAGATACGCAGTATTTT	CASRPPGTGHTDTQYF
.	TRBV5-1	TRBJ1-2	TRBD1	TGCGCCAGCAGCTCCTTACAGGGGGACGGTGGCTACACCTTC	CASSSLQGDGGYTF
.	TRBV21-1	TRBJ2-3	.	TGTGCCGGCGAAAAAGGCGGGACTAGCGGGGGGTTGTCGTTTGCAGGTCCGTACACAGATACGCAGTATTTT	CAGEKGGTSGGLSFAGPYTDTQYF
.	TRBV10-3	TRBJ2-3	TRBD2	TGTGCCATCAGTTTCTCGCGGGGGGGCACAGATACGCAGTATTTT	CAISFSRGGTDTQYF
.	TRBV24-1	TRBJ1-2	TRBD1	TGTGCCACCAGTGACCGCGGACAGGGTTTCGGCTACACCTTC	CATSDRGQGFGYTF
once	TRBV5-1	TRBJ2-3	.	TGCGCCAGCAGCTTGGTTAGTGGGGGGGCCGTCGCAGATACGCAGTATTTT	CASSLVSGGAVADTQYF
.	TRBV6-5	TRBJ1-3	.	TGTGCCAGCAGTTTGTTGGACAGCCACTCTGGAAACACCATATATTTT	CASSLLDSHSGNTIYF
.	TRBV5-1	TRBJ2-2	TRBD2	TGCGCCAGCAGCTTGGGGACTAGACGGACCGGGGAGCTGTTTTTT	CASSLGTRRTGELFF
.	TRBV12-2	TRBJ1-4	.	TGTGCAAGTCGCACACCGGGACAGACTAATGAAAAACTGTTTTTT	CASRTPGQTNEKLFF
.	TRBV6-1	TRBJ2-7	.	TGTGCCAGCGAAACAAGCGGACTATCCTACGAGCAGTACTTC	CASETSGLSYEQYF
.	TRBV3-1/TRBV3-2	TRBJ2-7	TRBD2	TGTGCCAGCAGCCAAGAGACCAGCGGGAGAGACCGCCCCTACGAGCAGTACTTC	CASSQETSGRDRPYEQYF
.	TRBV6-2/TRBV6-3	TRBJ1-1	TRBD1	TGTGCCAGCAGTTACTCGAGATTTTTGACAGGGGTCAGGCACACTGAAGCTTTCTTT	CASSYSRFLTGVRHTEAFF
few	TRBV6-1	TRBJ2-2	TRBD2	TGTGCCAGCAGTGCCCTAGCGGGAGTTTCTGCCGGGGAGCTGTTTTTT	CASSALAGVSAGELFF
.	TRBV9	TRBJ1-4	.	TGTGCCAGCAGCGTAGGATACACCGCCTCTAATGAAAAACTGTTTTTT	CASSVGYTASNEKLFF
.	TRBV28	TRBJ2-7	.	TGTGCCAGCAGTCCCTCTTTCAGCTACGAGCAGTACTTC	CASSPSFSYEQYF